This is a list of T cell receptor beta chains from one sample in a study of beta chain features in type 1 diabetes. TCRdb's table, derived via immunoSEQ multiplex PCR, lists solely in-frame clones and lacks some. The sample lists hundreds of thousands of clones; roughly 13% were seen once. The specimen sequenced was naive CD4+ T cells from blood. These TCRs come from a man aged 18 to 35 with type 1 diabetes. Each CDR3 is given with its conserved first and last residue. Each record gives: D gene, J gene, CDR3 length, clone size, V gene, CDR3 DNA, CDR3 protein. D genes are given only for firm matches. Expanded clones get a size class; other rows say once, few or many, or leave the size out.

. TRBJ1-5 13 . TRBV5-1 TGCGCCAGCAGCTTCGACACGAATCAGCCCCAGCATTTT CASSFDTNQPQHF
. TRBJ2-3 16 . TRBV5-1 TGCGCCAGCAGCTTGGGGGCAGAAACTAGCACAGATACGCAGTATTTT CASSLGAETSTDTQYF
. TRBJ1-2 15 . TRBV4-2 TGTGCCAGCAGCCAAGAAGGGACGGTGAACTATGGCTACACCTTC CASSQEGTVNYGYTF
TRBD1 TRBJ1-1 16 few TRBV6-5 TGTGCCAGCAGTTACAGGGGGCACGGGATGAACACTGAAGCTTTCTTT CASSYRGHGMNTEAFF
. TRBJ1-2 13 few TRBV6-1 TGTGCCAGCAGTGACCCGGGGCCCGAGTCGCTAGTCTTC CASSDPGPESLVF
TRBD2 TRBJ2-1 17 . TRBV7-9 TGTGCCAGCAGCTTAACCGGCGGGGGACTAGAATACAATGAGCAGTTCTTC CASSLTGGGLEYNEQFF
. TRBJ1-1 14 . TRBV6-1 TGTGCCAGCATGGCAGGGCTCGTGGCCACTGAAGCTTTCTTT CASMAGLVATEAFF
. TRBJ1-2 12 few TRBV5-1 TGCGCCAGCGGACCAGAGGGCTATGGCTACACCTTC CASGPEGYGYTF
. TRBJ2-7 15 few TRBV15 TGTGCCACCAGCAGCGGGGAGGCGTCCCTCTACGAGCAGTACTTC CATSSGEASLYEQYF
TRBD2 TRBJ2-7 15 . TRBV9 TGTGCCAGCAGCGCGGGAGGGTCGGACGTCTACGAGCAGTACTTC CASSAGGSDVYEQYF
TRBD2 TRBJ2-3 16 . TRBV15 TGTGCCACCAGCAGAGAACAGCGGGGGAACACAGATACGCAGTATTTT CATSREQRGNTDTQYF
. TRBJ2-7 14 few TRBV19 TGTGCCAGTAGGATGGGGCAGAACTCCTACGAGCAGTACTTC CASRMGQNSYEQYF
. TRBJ2-1 14 . TRBV19 TGTGCCACCAAGGGGCCTAGTTCCTACAATGAGCAGTTCTTC CATKGPSSYNEQFF
TRBD1 TRBJ2-7 15 . TRBV10-3 TGTGCCATCAGTGAGGGACAGGGTCGCACCTACGAGCAGTACTTC CAISEGQGRTYEQYF
. TRBJ1-2 12 few TRBV7-9 TGTGCCAGCAGCTTAGTTAACTATGGCTACACCTTC CASSLVNYGYTF
TRBD1 TRBJ1-5 14 few TRBV30 TGTGCCTGGAGTGGGACAGGGGGCAGGGGGCCCCAGCATTTT CAWSGTGGRGPQHF
. TRBJ1-1 10 . TRBV30 TGTGCCTGTAATCCGCGGGAAGCTTTCTTT CACNPREAFF
. TRBJ2-7 15 few TRBV30 TGTGCCTGGAGCCACCGGGGGAGCCTCCTGGGCGAGCAGTACTTC CAWSHRGSLLGEQYF
TRBD1 TRBJ2-7 16 few TRBV7-9 TGTGCCAGCAGCCTTGGGACAGGGATGTTACCCTACGAGCAGTACTTC CASSLGTGMLPYEQYF